This T cell receptor (beta chain) was profiled in a study of blood T cells in healthy people across ages. V gave up 5 bases and J gave up 4 bases; unmatched junction bases: 4. Germline CDR1 SQVTM, CDR2 ANQGSEA. The CDR3 contains 13 residues. The use of a sample-barcoded 5' primer and a J-beta primer mix characterized a second PCR of roughly 6 to 11 cycles. TCRdb re-called the 5' RACE reads through MiXCR, storing one row per CDR3 protein. The data contain almost 800,000 distinct CDR3 sequences, roughly 64% of them seen just once; the ten biggest clones take up over 20%. The specimen sequenced was blood. The receptor was isolated from a man under 40 in good health. J is TRBJ2-7 and V is TRBV29-1, with TRBD1 identical over 11 bases. CDR3 in DNA: TGCAGCGTTATCGGACAGGGGGCATACGAGCAGTACTTC. This sequence encodes CSVIGQGAYEQYF.